This T cell receptor (beta chain) was captured by sequencing in a study of T cell repertoires in cytomegalovirus infection. As for the study in general: Public TCR beta signatures provided an indication of both CMV infection and a matching HLA type. General observations from the study: The response measured ex vivo was dominated by TCR beta clonotypes (HLA-C-restricted and CMV-specific).

Concerning this clonotype itself: No antigen is known for it.

This CDR3 is built from 15 residues. Germline V gene lookup returns CDR1 MNHNS and CDR2 SASEGT. V was clipped by 4 bases and J by 6 bases; unmatched bases: 6. MiXCR, applied by TCRdb to the reads, yields one record per CDR3 protein. The sample consists of fewer than 250,000 distinct CDR3 sequences, 9% to 15% of them appearing once. Sequencing was done on a sample of PBMCs. This clonotype was sampled from a human donor in good health (CMV status not recorded). Some clones in this sample may be carry-over from other donors' samples. The V call is TRBV6-1, the J call TRBJ2-3; TRBD1 aligns across 11 bases. CDR3 nucleotide sequence: TGTGCCAGCAGTGGCGGACAGGGGGCTATGGATACGCAGTATTTT. This encodes CASSGGQGAMDTQYF.